A selection of T cell receptor beta chains follows, all from one sample in a study of T cell responses to AZD1222 COVID-19 vaccine. The table came from immunoSEQ multiplex PCR; TCRdb's copy has only in-frame clones and leaves some out. Here the sample spans around 79,000 clones, 87% being singletons. This specimen was peripheral blood, taken on day 0 of AZD1222 vaccination. The receptors shown here come from an adult in good health. The CDR3 runs from the conserved cysteine through the conserved F or W.

cdr3_aa,j_call,v_call
CASSSVGTEAFF,TRBJ1-1,TRBV6-5
CASSLFGGGDNQPQHF,TRBJ1-5,TRBV28
CAWSETFGRTEAFF,TRBJ1-1,TRBV30
CASSSRTTGIEGYTF,TRBJ1-2,TRBV27
CASSSGTGQNTEAFF,TRBJ1-1,TRBV5-1
CAWSRQGRGYTF,TRBJ1-2,TRBV30
CASSSRDSGNTIYF,TRBJ1-3,TRBV7-2
CASTKGEYGYTF,TRBJ1-2,TRBV6-6
CASSTRVVSGQSMNTEAFF,TRBJ1-1,TRBV9
CASSPWTGQGTYEAFF,TRBJ1-1,TRBV6-2/TRBV6-3
CASSESLGGTEAFF,TRBJ1-1,TRBV2
CASSPSALQETQYF,TRBJ2-5,TRBV11-2
CASSLSNRDTEAFF,TRBJ1-1,TRBV11-2